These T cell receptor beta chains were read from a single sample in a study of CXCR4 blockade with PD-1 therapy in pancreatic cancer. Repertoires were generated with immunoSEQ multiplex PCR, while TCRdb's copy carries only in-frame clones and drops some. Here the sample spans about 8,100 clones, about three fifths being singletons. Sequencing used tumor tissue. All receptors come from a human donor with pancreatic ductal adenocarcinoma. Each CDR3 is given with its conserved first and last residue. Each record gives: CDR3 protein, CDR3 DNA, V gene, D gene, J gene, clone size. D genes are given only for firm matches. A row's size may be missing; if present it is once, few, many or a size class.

CDR3aa: CASSHRIGVYNEQFF
CDR3nt: TGTGCCAGCAGCCACAGGATAGGGGTTTACAATGAGCAGTTCTTC
v_gene: TRBV14
d_gene: .
j_gene: TRBJ2-1
abundance: .

CDR3aa: CASKNRETIEQFF
CDR3nt: TGTGCCAGTAAGAATAGGGAGACGATTGAGCAGTTCTTC
v_gene: TRBV19
d_gene: .
j_gene: TRBJ2-1
abundance: .

CDR3aa: CASSEVARRGTGELFF
CDR3nt: TGCGCCAGCAGTGAGGTGGCACGGCGGGGTACCGGGGAGCTGTTTTTT
v_gene: TRBV10-2
d_gene: .
j_gene: TRBJ2-2
abundance: .

CDR3aa: CASSGPDRWNTEAFF
CDR3nt: TGTGCCAGTAGTGGGCCGGACAGATGGAACACTGAAGCTTTCTTT
v_gene: TRBV19
d_gene: .
j_gene: TRBJ1-1
abundance: .

CDR3aa: CAWGGNRAYEQYF
CDR3nt: TGTGCCTGGGGGGGGAACAGAGCCTACGAGCAGTACTTC
v_gene: TRBV30
d_gene: .
j_gene: TRBJ2-7
abundance: few

CDR3aa: CASTDFGNTIYF
CDR3nt: TGTGCCAGCACAGACTTTGGAAACACCATATATTTT
v_gene: TRBV2
d_gene: .
j_gene: TRBJ1-3
abundance: few

CDR3aa: CATRNQLAGGLGEQFF
CDR3nt: TGTGCCACCAGGAACCAACTAGCGGGGGGATTGGGTGAGCAGTTCTTC
v_gene: TRBV15
d_gene: TRBD2
j_gene: TRBJ2-1
abundance: .

CDR3aa: CASLRGSYEQYF
CDR3nt: TGTGCCAGCCTCCGGGGATCCTACGAGCAGTACTTC
v_gene: TRBV28
d_gene: .
j_gene: TRBJ2-7
abundance: .

CDR3aa: CASSSDPGFWETQYF
CDR3nt: TGTGCCAGCAGTTCAGATCCAGGGTTCTGGGAGACCCAGTACTTC
v_gene: TRBV6-8
d_gene: .
j_gene: TRBJ2-5
abundance: medium-sized

CDR3aa: CASSLGGTGATKQYF
CDR3nt: TGTGCCAGCAGTTTGGGGGGGACAGGGGCTACGAAGCAGTACTTC
v_gene: TRBV28
d_gene: TRBD1
j_gene: TRBJ2-7
abundance: .

CDR3aa: CSVEGVGVDNEQFF
CDR3nt: TGCAGCGTTGAGGGTGTGGGGGTGGACAATGAGCAGTTCTTC
v_gene: TRBV29-1
d_gene: .
j_gene: TRBJ2-1
abundance: .

CDR3aa: CASSRAYQETQYF
CDR3nt: TGTGCCAGTAGTAGGGCATACCAAGAGACCCAGTACTTC
v_gene: TRBV19
d_gene: .
j_gene: TRBJ2-5
abundance: .

CDR3aa: CASSTEVRPTDTQYF
CDR3nt: TGCGCCAGCAGTACCGAGGTCAGGCCCACAGATACGCAGTATTTT
v_gene: TRBV10-1
d_gene: .
j_gene: TRBJ2-3
abundance: .

CDR3aa: CAAGASGSDTQYF
CDR3nt: TGTGCCGCTGGGGCTAGCGGGAGTGATACGCAGTATTTT
v_gene: TRBV18
d_gene: TRBD2
j_gene: TRBJ2-3
abundance: .

CDR3aa: CSVLDSSYGYTF
CDR3nt: TGCAGCGTCCTAGACAGCAGCTATGGCTACACCTTC
v_gene: TRBV29-1
d_gene: .
j_gene: TRBJ1-2
abundance: .

CDR3aa: CASSPSAGGRVIEAFF
CDR3nt: TGTGCCAGCAGCCCCTCAGCGGGAGGCCGGGTGATTGAAGCTTTCTTT
v_gene: TRBV14
d_gene: .
j_gene: TRBJ1-1
abundance: .

CDR3aa: CSAERGGRGGGTQYF
CDR3nt: TGCAGCGCCGAAAGGGGTGGCAGGGGAGGAGGAACCCAGTACTTC
v_gene: TRBV29-1
d_gene: .
j_gene: TRBJ2-5
abundance: .

CDR3aa: CASSRGYYRTDTQYF
CDR3nt: TGTGCCAGCAGCCGCGGGTACTACCGCACAGATACGCAGTATTTT
v_gene: TRBV11-3
d_gene: .
j_gene: TRBJ2-3
abundance: few

CDR3aa: CASSTDRLVTGELFF
CDR3nt: TGCGCCAGCAGCACCGACAGGCTAGTAACCGGGGAGCTGTTTTTT
v_gene: TRBV5-1
d_gene: .
j_gene: TRBJ2-2
abundance: once

CDR3aa: CASRIAGVSEQPQHF
CDR3nt: TGTGCCAGTAGGATCGCGGGGGTCTCCGAGCAGCCCCAGCATTTT
v_gene: TRBV19
d_gene: .
j_gene: TRBJ1-5
abundance: .

CDR3aa: CASSPQNIQGEQYF
CDR3nt: TGTGCCAGCTCACCACAAAACATCCAGGGCGAGCAGTACTTC
v_gene: TRBV18
d_gene: .
j_gene: TRBJ2-7
abundance: few

CDR3aa: CASSLLAGRGRIIPRTDTQYF
CDR3nt: TGTGCCAGCAGCTTGTTAGCCGGCAGGGGGCGGATCATACCCCGCACAGATACGCAGTATTTT
v_gene: TRBV7-6
d_gene: TRBD1
j_gene: TRBJ2-3
abundance: few

CDR3aa: CASSSPRAWGTDTQYF
CDR3nt: TGTGCCAGCAGTTCCCCCCGAGCTTGGGGCACAGATACGCAGTATTTT
v_gene: TRBV28
d_gene: .
j_gene: TRBJ2-3
abundance: .

CDR3aa: CASSYSISDSYNEQFF
CDR3nt: TGTGCCAGCAGTTACTCGATATCGGACTCCTACAATGAGCAGTTCTTC
v_gene: TRBV6-7
d_gene: .
j_gene: TRBJ2-1
abundance: .

CDR3aa: CASKGGGDLTEAFF
CDR3nt: TGTGCCAGCAAAGGAGGGGGCGATCTTACTGAAGCTTTCTTT
v_gene: TRBV6-8
d_gene: TRBD1
j_gene: TRBJ1-1
abundance: .

CDR3aa: CASSGHSGTSGRASEQFF
CDR3nt: TGTGCCAGCAGCGGACACTCAGGGACTAGCGGGAGGGCCTCTGAGCAGTTCTTC
v_gene: TRBV25-1
d_gene: TRBD2
j_gene: TRBJ2-1
abundance: .

CDR3aa: CASSYFRGAYGYTF
CDR3nt: TGTGCCAGCAGCTATTTCAGGGGGGCCTATGGCTACACCTTC
v_gene: TRBV6-8
d_gene: TRBD1
j_gene: TRBJ1-2
abundance: few

CDR3aa: CAWTRGLGYNEQFF
CDR3nt: TGTGCCTGGACCCGGGGACTAGGCTACAATGAGCAGTTCTTC
v_gene: TRBV30
d_gene: TRBD2
j_gene: TRBJ2-1
abundance: .

CDR3aa: CASSSPPGQASYNEQFF
CDR3nt: TGTGCCAGTAGTTCCCCCCCCGGACAGGCCTCCTACAATGAGCAGTTCTTC
v_gene: TRBV19
d_gene: TRBD1
j_gene: TRBJ2-1
abundance: once

CDR3aa: CASSLSGTYNEQFF
CDR3nt: TGTGCCAGCTCACTTAGCGGGACCTACAATGAGCAGTTCTTC
v_gene: TRBV18
d_gene: TRBD2
j_gene: TRBJ2-1
abundance: .

CDR3aa: CSVGDRGVTNEKLFF
CDR3nt: TGCAGCGTTGGGGACAGGGGAGTAACTAATGAAAAACTGTTTTTT
v_gene: TRBV29-1
d_gene: TRBD1
j_gene: TRBJ1-4
abundance: .

CDR3aa: CSVDHHGSPRNEQFF
CDR3nt: TGCAGCGTTGACCATCACGGCAGTCCCCGCAATGAGCAGTTCTTC
v_gene: TRBV29-1
d_gene: .
j_gene: TRBJ2-1
abundance: once

CDR3aa: CASSSEGVAGGGEQYF
CDR3nt: TGTGCCAGCAGTTCCGAGGGCGTAGCGGGAGGCGGCGAGCAGTACTTC
v_gene: TRBV28
d_gene: TRBD2
j_gene: TRBJ2-7
abundance: .

CDR3aa: CSVVSSGRRGEQYF
CDR3nt: TGCAGCGTTGTTTCTAGCGGGAGACGCGGCGAGCAGTACTTC
v_gene: TRBV29-1
d_gene: TRBD2
j_gene: TRBJ2-7
abundance: .

CDR3aa: CASSGSAPDTIYF
CDR3nt: TGCGCCAGCAGTGGATCTGCCCCCGACACCATATATTTT
v_gene: TRBV10-1
d_gene: .
j_gene: TRBJ1-3
abundance: .

CDR3aa: CASSSGQGGKAFF
CDR3nt: TGTGCCAGCAGTTCCGGACAGGGCGGGAAAGCTTTCTTT
v_gene: TRBV6-7
d_gene: TRBD1
j_gene: TRBJ1-1
abundance: .

CDR3aa: CASSWGLAGVEDTQYF
CDR3nt: TGCGCCAGCAGCTGGGGGCTAGCGGGAGTGGAAGATACGCAGTATTTT
v_gene: TRBV5-1
d_gene: TRBD2
j_gene: TRBJ2-3
abundance: .

CDR3aa: CASSEPNSGANVLTF
CDR3nt: TGTGCCAGCAGTGAGCCGAACTCTGGGGCCAACGTCCTGACTTTC
v_gene: TRBV10-3
d_gene: .
j_gene: TRBJ2-6
abundance: few

CDR3aa: CASSPDNLSNQPQHF
CDR3nt: TGTGCCAGCTCCCCGGACAACCTCAGCAATCAGCCCCAGCATTTT
v_gene: TRBV18
d_gene: .
j_gene: TRBJ1-5
abundance: .

CDR3aa: CASSPRQVSNQPQHF
CDR3nt: TGTGCCAGCAGCCCCCGGCAGGTTAGCAATCAGCCCCAGCATTTT
v_gene: TRBV6-7
d_gene: .
j_gene: TRBJ1-5
abundance: .